These T cell receptor beta chains were read from a single sample in a study of T cell repertoires in cytomegalovirus infection. Each CDR3 protein is one row after TCRdb ran MiXCR on the reads. There are 95,000 to 150,000 distinct CDR3 sequences in the sample; 25% to 35% occur only once, and under 70% lies in the top ten. These receptors are not linked to any known antigen. The sample in question was CD8+ T cells from cultured PBMCs, obtained from culture after CMV antigen stimulation. Source of these receptors: a human donor in good health (CMV status not recorded). Some clones in this sample may be carry-over from other donors' samples. Each CDR3 is given with its conserved first and last residue. Fields, in order: D gene, V gene, clone size, J gene, CDR3 DNA, CDR3 protein. The D gene is left open where the match is weak. Clone size is stated in some rows and not others, as once, few, many or a class when expanded.

D gene: -; V gene: TRBV12-3/TRBV12-4; clone size: -; J gene: TRBJ1-2; CDR3 DNA: TGTGCCAGCACCCCCGGGGGGCGCGTCTATGGCTACACCTTC; CDR3 protein: CASTPGGRVYGYTF
D gene: -; V gene: TRBV9; clone size: few; J gene: TRBJ1-2; CDR3 DNA: TGTGCCAGCAGCGTAACCGAAGGTGGCTACACCTTC; CDR3 protein: CASSVTEGGYTF
D gene: -; V gene: TRBV7-6; clone size: -; J gene: TRBJ2-1; CDR3 DNA: TGTGCCAGCAGCTTAGTAGCGGGACAGATCTTC; CDR3 protein: CASSLVAGQIF
D gene: -; V gene: TRBV7-2; clone size: many; J gene: TRBJ1-1; CDR3 DNA: TGTGCCAGCAGCTTTGTAGGAGGTGAAGCTTTCTTT; CDR3 protein: CASSFVGGEAFF
D gene: TRBD1; V gene: TRBV4-1; clone size: few; J gene: TRBJ1-2; CDR3 DNA: TGCGCCAGCAGCCTAGGGACAGGGAACAACTATGGCTACACCTTC; CDR3 protein: CASSLGTGNNYGYTF
D gene: -; V gene: TRBV4-1; clone size: many; J gene: TRBJ1-1; CDR3 DNA: TGCGCCAGCAGCCAAGATCAGATGAACACTGAAGCTTTCTTT; CDR3 protein: CASSQDQMNTEAFF
D gene: -; V gene: TRBV7-6; clone size: few; J gene: TRBJ1-2; CDR3 DNA: TGTGCCAGCAGCTTAGAGGCGGGATTAGGGTCCGATGGGGGCTACACCTTC; CDR3 protein: CASSLEAGLGSDGGYTF
D gene: -; V gene: TRBV6-6; clone size: few; J gene: TRBJ1-5; CDR3 DNA: TGTGCCAGCAGTTACGGCAGGGGAGGCAATCAGCCCCAGCATTTT; CDR3 protein: CASSYGRGGNQPQHF
D gene: -; V gene: TRBV7-2; clone size: -; J gene: TRBJ1-1; CDR3 DNA: TGTGCCAGCAGCATGACAGTGAACACTGAAGCTTTCTTT; CDR3 protein: CASSMTVNTEAFF
D gene: -; V gene: TRBV27; clone size: few; J gene: TRBJ2-7; CDR3 DNA: TGTGCCAGCAGCCACCCAGGGGACGAGCAGTACTTC; CDR3 protein: CASSHPGDEQYF
D gene: TRBD2; V gene: TRBV7-6; clone size: few; J gene: TRBJ2-3; CDR3 DNA: TGTGCCAGCAGCCTCGGGGGGAACACAGATACGCAGTATTTT; CDR3 protein: CASSLGGNTDTQYF
D gene: -; V gene: TRBV20-1; clone size: -; J gene: TRBJ2-1; CDR3 DNA: TGCAGTGCTTCACAGGGTAGCCATGAGCAGTTCTTC; CDR3 protein: CSASQGSHEQFF
D gene: -; V gene: TRBV12-3/TRBV12-4; clone size: many; J gene: TRBJ1-3; CDR3 DNA: TGTGCCAGCAGTTGGTCCCTCTCTGGAAACACCATATATTTT; CDR3 protein: CASSWSLSGNTIYF
D gene: -; V gene: TRBV28; clone size: -; J gene: TRBJ1-2; CDR3 DNA: TGTGCCAGCAGTTCCGCCCTGGAGGATGGCTACACCTTC; CDR3 protein: CASSSALEDGYTF
D gene: -; V gene: TRBV12-5; clone size: -; J gene: TRBJ2-1; CDR3 DNA: TGTGCTAGTGCCAGCCTTACGGGGGTTCCCTACAATGAGCAGTTCTTC; CDR3 protein: CASASLTGVPYNEQFF
D gene: -; V gene: TRBV27; clone size: -; J gene: TRBJ2-2; CDR3 DNA: TGTGCCAGCAGTTTGCTTGCGAACACCGGGGAGCTGTTTTTT; CDR3 protein: CASSLLANTGELFF
D gene: -; V gene: TRBV7-9; clone size: -; J gene: TRBJ2-7; CDR3 DNA: TGTGCCAGCAGCTCCCTAGTGGACAGCTACGAGCAGTACTTC; CDR3 protein: CASSSLVDSYEQYF
D gene: -; V gene: TRBV7-9; clone size: few; J gene: TRBJ2-7; CDR3 DNA: TGTGCCAGCAGCCTCGAGGTGGGAACCTACGAGCAGTACTTC; CDR3 protein: CASSLEVGTYEQYF
D gene: -; V gene: TRBV12-3/TRBV12-4; clone size: -; J gene: TRBJ2-7; CDR3 DNA: TGTGCCAGCAGTTTAACACAGGGCACCTACGAGCAGTACTTC; CDR3 protein: CASSLTQGTYEQYF
D gene: -; V gene: TRBV12-3/TRBV12-4; clone size: -; J gene: TRBJ2-7; CDR3 DNA: TGTGCCAGCACCCTGTCGGGGCCGAGCGAGCAGTACTTC; CDR3 protein: CASTLSGPSEQYF
D gene: -; V gene: TRBV6-8; clone size: -; J gene: TRBJ2-1; CDR3 DNA: TGTGCCAGCAGTCAACAGGGAGGGGGATACAATGAGCAGTTCTTC; CDR3 protein: CASSQQGGGYNEQFF
D gene: TRBD1; V gene: TRBV7-2; clone size: many; J gene: TRBJ2-5; CDR3 DNA: TGTGCCAGCAGCTTAGCCTATGGGACAGGGCGACAAGAGACCCAGTACTTC; CDR3 protein: CASSLAYGTGRQETQYF
D gene: TRBD1; V gene: TRBV7-6; clone size: -; J gene: TRBJ2-1; CDR3 DNA: TGTGCCAGCAGCCTCAGATCCGGGACAGGGGGCTACAATGAGCAGTTCTTC; CDR3 protein: CASSLRSGTGGYNEQFF
D gene: -; V gene: TRBV20-1; clone size: many; J gene: TRBJ1-2; CDR3 DNA: TGCAGTGCTAGAGTGGGGGGTAGCTATGGCTACACCTTC; CDR3 protein: CSARVGGSYGYTF
D gene: TRBD1; V gene: TRBV27; clone size: -; J gene: TRBJ1-2; CDR3 DNA: TGTGCCAGCAGTTTCTGGCAGGGGGGGGGCTATGGCTACACCTTC; CDR3 protein: CASSFWQGGGYGYTF
D gene: -; V gene: TRBV6-5; clone size: few; J gene: TRBJ1-3; CDR3 DNA: TGTGCCAGCAGAACCAGGGGTTTAGGAGGAAACACCATATATTTT; CDR3 protein: CASRTRGLGGNTIYF
D gene: -; V gene: TRBV19; clone size: -; J gene: TRBJ1-6; CDR3 DNA: TGTGCCAGTACGACTGGACATCCCTCCTATAATTCACCCCTCCACTTT; CDR3 protein: CASTTGHPSYNSPLHF
D gene: -; V gene: TRBV28; clone size: many; J gene: TRBJ1-2; CDR3 DNA: TGTGCCAGCAGTTTATGGGGCAGGGGTAACTATGGCTACACCTTC; CDR3 protein: CASSLWGRGNYGYTF
D gene: -; V gene: TRBV27; clone size: few; J gene: TRBJ2-4; CDR3 DNA: TGTGCCAGCAGTGTGCGGTACAGTGGAGCCAAAAACATTCAGTACTTC; CDR3 protein: CASSVRYSGAKNIQYF
D gene: -; V gene: TRBV19; clone size: -; J gene: TRBJ2-1; CDR3 DNA: TGTGCCAGTAGTACCGCTGGATGGCCGTACAATGAGCAGTTCTTC; CDR3 protein: CASSTAGWPYNEQFF
D gene: -; V gene: TRBV28; clone size: few; J gene: TRBJ1-1; CDR3 DNA: TGTGCCAGCAGTTTAGGCTCAGGGATCCCTGAAGCTTTCTTT; CDR3 protein: CASSLGSGIPEAFF
D gene: -; V gene: TRBV19; clone size: many; J gene: TRBJ2-7; CDR3 DNA: TGTGCCAGTAGTATAGACCGGGACGGTTTCTACGAGCAGTACTTC; CDR3 protein: CASSIDRDGFYEQYF
D gene: TRBD1; V gene: TRBV7-6; clone size: few; J gene: TRBJ1-1; CDR3 DNA: TGTGCCAGCAGCTCAGGACAGGGAGGTTACCCTGAAGCTTTCTTT; CDR3 protein: CASSSGQGGYPEAFF
D gene: -; V gene: TRBV12-3/TRBV12-4; clone size: -; J gene: TRBJ2-2; CDR3 DNA: TGTGCCAGCAGTTTAGGGGCCGCAACGAACACCGGGGAGCTGTTTTTT; CDR3 protein: CASSLGAATNTGELFF
D gene: TRBD1; V gene: TRBV5-6; clone size: -; J gene: TRBJ1-1; CDR3 DNA: TGTGCCAGCAGCCGGGACAGGGGGCTAGACACTGAAGCTTTCTTT; CDR3 protein: CASSRDRGLDTEAFF
D gene: -; V gene: TRBV7-8; clone size: many; J gene: TRBJ1-3; CDR3 DNA: TGTGCCAGCAGCACCCGCCCCCACCTGACGGCAGGAAACACCATATATTTT; CDR3 protein: CASSTRPHLTAGNTIYF
D gene: TRBD1; V gene: TRBV7-3; clone size: -; J gene: TRBJ1-1; CDR3 DNA: TGTGCCAGCAGCGGGGGACAGGGGGCCAGGAGCGTGAACACTGAAGCTTTCTTT; CDR3 protein: CASSGGQGARSVNTEAFF
D gene: -; V gene: TRBV20-1; clone size: -; J gene: TRBJ2-7; CDR3 DNA: TGCAGTGCTCCGCCCGCCAGCAGGGCCATTGACTACGAGCAGTACTTC; CDR3 protein: CSAPPASRAIDYEQYF
D gene: -; V gene: TRBV7-6; clone size: many; J gene: TRBJ1-1; CDR3 DNA: TGTGCCAGCAGCTTGGAAAACACTGAAGCTTTCTTT; CDR3 protein: CASSLENTEAFF
D gene: -; V gene: TRBV7-8; clone size: few; J gene: TRBJ2-3; CDR3 DNA: TGTGCCAGCAGCTATCATGAGGACACGGGCACAGATACGCAGTATTTT; CDR3 protein: CASSYHEDTGTDTQYF
D gene: TRBD1; V gene: TRBV10-3; clone size: -; J gene: TRBJ2-7; CDR3 DNA: TGTGCCACCAAGGGACAGGAGAACTCCTACGAGCAGTACTTC; CDR3 protein: CATKGQENSYEQYF
D gene: -; V gene: TRBV7-6; clone size: -; J gene: TRBJ1-5; CDR3 DNA: TGTGCCAGCAGCTTAGGGGGGAGGGGCAATGAGCCCCAGCATTTT; CDR3 protein: CASSLGGRGNEPQHF
D gene: -; V gene: TRBV4-3; clone size: many; J gene: TRBJ2-2; CDR3 DNA: TGCGCCAGCAGCCCCTCAGGGATGGAGTTTAGGGAGCTGTTTTTT; CDR3 protein: CASSPSGMEFRELFF
D gene: TRBD2; V gene: TRBV5-4; clone size: many; J gene: TRBJ2-3; CDR3 DNA: TGTGCCAGCCGCCCTAGCGGGGGCTTGGATACGCAGTATTTT; CDR3 protein: CASRPSGGLDTQYF
D gene: TRBD2; V gene: TRBV20-1; clone size: -; J gene: TRBJ2-1; CDR3 DNA: TGCAGTGCTAGAGATTTTAGCGGGGGGGCCTGGTACAATGAGCAGTTCTTC; CDR3 protein: CSARDFSGGAWYNEQFF
D gene: -; V gene: TRBV4-3; clone size: -; J gene: TRBJ1-1; CDR3 DNA: TGCGCCAGCAGCCAAGATTTGGTGGACACTGAAGCTTTCTTT; CDR3 protein: CASSQDLVDTEAFF
D gene: -; V gene: TRBV7-9; clone size: -; J gene: TRBJ2-7; CDR3 DNA: TGTGCCAGCAGTCCAGCCGAGGGGACGACTCACGAGCAGTACTTC; CDR3 protein: CASSPAEGTTHEQYF
D gene: -; V gene: TRBV7-2; clone size: once; J gene: TRBJ2-5; CDR3 DNA: TGTACCAGCAGCATAAATCCAGCAGAGATTTTAGAGACCCAGTACTTC; CDR3 protein: CTSSINPAEILETQYF
D gene: -; V gene: TRBV10-3; clone size: -; J gene: TRBJ2-7; CDR3 DNA: TGTGCCATCAGTGAGGATGTGGGGACCTACGAGCAGTACTTC; CDR3 protein: CAISEDVGTYEQYF
D gene: -; V gene: TRBV10-3; clone size: few; J gene: TRBJ1-2; CDR3 DNA: TGTGCCATCAGTCTACTTAACTATGGCTACACCTTC; CDR3 protein: CAISLLNYGYTF
D gene: TRBD1; V gene: TRBV4-1; clone size: -; J gene: TRBJ2-7; CDR3 DNA: TGCGCCAGCAGCCAAGAGGCGGACAGGGGGCTCGAGCAGTACTTC; CDR3 protein: CASSQEADRGLEQYF
D gene: -; V gene: TRBV28; clone size: -; J gene: TRBJ2-3; CDR3 DNA: TGTGCCAGCACCATCCAACCCGGGACCGACAACCCTCTAAGCACAGATACGCAGTATTTT; CDR3 protein: CASTIQPGTDNPLSTDTQYF
D gene: TRBD1; V gene: TRBV7-6; clone size: few; J gene: TRBJ2-7; CDR3 DNA: TGTGCCAGCAGCACCAGGACAGGGGGGACCTACGAGCAGTACTTC; CDR3 protein: CASSTRTGGTYEQYF
D gene: -; V gene: TRBV7-3; clone size: few; J gene: TRBJ2-7; CDR3 DNA: TGTGCCAGCAGCTTAAGTGCCAGCTACGAGCAGTACTTC; CDR3 protein: CASSLSASYEQYF
D gene: TRBD2; V gene: TRBV6-2/TRBV6-3; clone size: -; J gene: TRBJ2-2; CDR3 DNA: TGTGCCAGCAGTGCCGCCTTGACTAGCGGGGAGAACACCGGGGAGCTGTTTTTT; CDR3 protein: CASSAALTSGENTGELFF
D gene: -; V gene: TRBV3-1; clone size: few; J gene: TRBJ2-3; CDR3 DNA: TGTGCCAGCAGCCAAGATGCAAGCACAGATACGCAGTATTTT; CDR3 protein: CASSQDASTDTQYF
D gene: -; V gene: TRBV7-9; clone size: few; J gene: TRBJ2-5; CDR3 DNA: TGTGCCAGCAGCTTCGGGACATTTAGTTCTCTTGGGGAGACCCAGTACTTC; CDR3 protein: CASSFGTFSSLGETQYF
D gene: TRBD1; V gene: TRBV28; clone size: -; J gene: TRBJ1-2; CDR3 DNA: TGTGCCAGCAGTCAAATCACAGGGGGCACGGGACTTTATGGCTACACCTTC; CDR3 protein: CASSQITGGTGLYGYTF
D gene: TRBD2; V gene: TRBV20-1; clone size: -; J gene: TRBJ2-2; CDR3 DNA: TGCAGTGCTAGAGATCGATTGGCGGGGGAAAGCGGGGAGCTGTTTTTT; CDR3 protein: CSARDRLAGESGELFF